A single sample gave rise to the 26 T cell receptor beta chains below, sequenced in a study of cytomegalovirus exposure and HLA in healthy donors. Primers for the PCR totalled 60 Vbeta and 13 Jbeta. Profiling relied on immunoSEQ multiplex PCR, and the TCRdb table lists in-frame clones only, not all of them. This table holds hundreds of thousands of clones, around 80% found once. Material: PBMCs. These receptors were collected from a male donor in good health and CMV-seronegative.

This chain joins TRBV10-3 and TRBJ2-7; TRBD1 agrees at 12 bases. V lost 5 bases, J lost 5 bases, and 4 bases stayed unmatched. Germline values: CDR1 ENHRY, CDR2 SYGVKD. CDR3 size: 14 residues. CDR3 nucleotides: TGTGCCATCAGTAGGGACAGGGGGCGCGACGAGCAGTACTTC. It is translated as CAISRDRGRDEQYF.

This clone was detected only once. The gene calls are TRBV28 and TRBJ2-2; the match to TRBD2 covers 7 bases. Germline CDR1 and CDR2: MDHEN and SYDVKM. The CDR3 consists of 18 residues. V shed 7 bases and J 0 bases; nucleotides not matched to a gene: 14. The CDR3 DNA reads TGTGCCAGCAATACCCCCGGTTGGGGAGGGACGAACACCGGGGAGCTGTTTTTT. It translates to CASNTPGWGGTNTGELFF.

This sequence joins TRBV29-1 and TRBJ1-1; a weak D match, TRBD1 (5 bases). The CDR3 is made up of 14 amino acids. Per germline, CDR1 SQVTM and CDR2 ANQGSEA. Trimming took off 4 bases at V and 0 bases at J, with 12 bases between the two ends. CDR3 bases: TGCAGCGTTGCGGGGGTACGGATGAACACTGAAGCTTTCTTT. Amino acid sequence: CSVAGVRMNTEAFF.

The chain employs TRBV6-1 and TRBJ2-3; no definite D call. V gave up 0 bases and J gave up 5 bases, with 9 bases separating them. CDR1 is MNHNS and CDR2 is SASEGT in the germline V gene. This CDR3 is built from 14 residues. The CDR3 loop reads CASSEALSGDTQYF. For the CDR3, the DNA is TGTGCCAGCAGTGAAGCGCTCAGTGGAGATACGCAGTATTTT.

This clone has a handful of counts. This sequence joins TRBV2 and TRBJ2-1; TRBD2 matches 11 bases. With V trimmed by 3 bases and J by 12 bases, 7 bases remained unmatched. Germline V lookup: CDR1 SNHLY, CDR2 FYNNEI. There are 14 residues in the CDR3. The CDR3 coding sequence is TGTGCCAGCAGTGACCGTCTAGCGGGAGGTGTGCAGTTCTTC. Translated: CASSDRLAGGVQFF.

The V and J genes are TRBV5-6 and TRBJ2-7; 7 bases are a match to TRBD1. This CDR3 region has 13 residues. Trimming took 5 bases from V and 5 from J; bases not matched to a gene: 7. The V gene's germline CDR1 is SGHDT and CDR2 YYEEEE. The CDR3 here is CASRDDRANEQYF. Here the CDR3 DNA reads TGTGCCAGCAGGGATGACAGGGCTAACGAGCAGTACTTC. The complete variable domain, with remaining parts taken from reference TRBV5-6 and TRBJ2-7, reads DAGVTQSPTHLIKTRGQQVTLRCSPKSGHDTVSWYQQALGQGPQFIFQYYEEEERQRGNFPDRFSGHQFPNYSSELNVNALLLGDSALYLCASRDDRANEQYFGPGTRLTVT.

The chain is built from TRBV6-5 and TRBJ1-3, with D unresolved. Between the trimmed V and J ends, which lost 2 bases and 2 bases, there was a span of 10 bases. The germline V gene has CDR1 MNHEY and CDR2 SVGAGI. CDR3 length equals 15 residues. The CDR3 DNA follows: TGTGCCAGCAGTTACCGAAGTTTAGCTGGAAACACCATATATTTT. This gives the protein CASSYRSLAGNTIYF.

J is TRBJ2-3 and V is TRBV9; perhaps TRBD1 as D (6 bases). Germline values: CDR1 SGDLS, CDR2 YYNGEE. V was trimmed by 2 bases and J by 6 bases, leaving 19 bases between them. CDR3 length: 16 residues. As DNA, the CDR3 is TGTGCCAGCAGCGTGGCCGGGACAAACTTCATGGATACGCAGTATTTT. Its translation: CASSVAGTNFMDTQYF.

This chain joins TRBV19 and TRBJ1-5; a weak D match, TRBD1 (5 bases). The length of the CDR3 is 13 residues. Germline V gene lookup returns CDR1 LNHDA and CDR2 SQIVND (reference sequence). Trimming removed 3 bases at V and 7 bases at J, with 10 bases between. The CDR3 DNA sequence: TGTGCCAGTAGTATGAATAGGGGACAGCCCCAGCATTTT. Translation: CASSMNRGQPQHF.

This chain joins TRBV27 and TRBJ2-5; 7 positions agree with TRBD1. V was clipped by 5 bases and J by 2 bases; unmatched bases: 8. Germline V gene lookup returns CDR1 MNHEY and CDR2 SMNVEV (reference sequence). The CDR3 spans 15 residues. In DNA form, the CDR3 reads TGTGCCAGCAGTAAGACAGGGACCCTTCAAGAGACCCAGTACTTC. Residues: CASSKTGTLQETQYF.

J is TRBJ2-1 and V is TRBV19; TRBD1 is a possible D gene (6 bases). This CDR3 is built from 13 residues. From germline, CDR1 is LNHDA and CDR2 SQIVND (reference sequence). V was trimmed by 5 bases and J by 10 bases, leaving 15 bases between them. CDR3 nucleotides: TGTGCCAGTAGTCAGACAGGTTCTATGGAGCAGTTCTTC. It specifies CASSQTGSMEQFF.

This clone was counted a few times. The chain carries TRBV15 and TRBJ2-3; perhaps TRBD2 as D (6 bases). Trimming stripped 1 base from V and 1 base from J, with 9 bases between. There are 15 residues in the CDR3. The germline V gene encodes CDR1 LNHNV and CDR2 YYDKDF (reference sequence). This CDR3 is CATSRGGVGTDTQYF. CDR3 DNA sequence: TGTGCCACCAGCAGAGGGGGGGTTGGCACAGATACGCAGTATTTT.

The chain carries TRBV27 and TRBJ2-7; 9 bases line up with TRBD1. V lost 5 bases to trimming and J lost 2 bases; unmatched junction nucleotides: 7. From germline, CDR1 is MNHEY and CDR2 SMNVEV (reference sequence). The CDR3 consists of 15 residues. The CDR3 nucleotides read TGTGCCAGCAGTGGCGGGACAGGGAGGGCCTACGAGCAGTACTTC. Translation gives CASSGGTGRAYEQYF.

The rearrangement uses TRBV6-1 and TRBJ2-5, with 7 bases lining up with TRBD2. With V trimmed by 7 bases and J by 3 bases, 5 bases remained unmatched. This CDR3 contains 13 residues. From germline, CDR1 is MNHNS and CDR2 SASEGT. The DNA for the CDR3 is TGTGCCAGCACAGTGGGAGGGGAAGAGACCCAGTACTTC. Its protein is CASTVGGEETQYF.

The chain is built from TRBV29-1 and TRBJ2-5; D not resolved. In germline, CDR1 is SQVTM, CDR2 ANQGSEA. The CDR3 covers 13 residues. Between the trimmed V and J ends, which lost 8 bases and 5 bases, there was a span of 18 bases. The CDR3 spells CSTKREFGETQYF. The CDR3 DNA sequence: TGCAGCACTAAAAGAGAGTTTGGGGAGACCCAGTACTTC.

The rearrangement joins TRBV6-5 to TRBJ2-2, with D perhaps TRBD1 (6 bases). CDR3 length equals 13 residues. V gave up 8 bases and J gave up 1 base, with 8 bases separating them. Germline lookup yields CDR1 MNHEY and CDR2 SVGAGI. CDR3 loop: CASRDMNTGELFF. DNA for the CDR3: TGTGCCAGCCGGGACATGAACACCGGGGAGCTGTTTTTT.

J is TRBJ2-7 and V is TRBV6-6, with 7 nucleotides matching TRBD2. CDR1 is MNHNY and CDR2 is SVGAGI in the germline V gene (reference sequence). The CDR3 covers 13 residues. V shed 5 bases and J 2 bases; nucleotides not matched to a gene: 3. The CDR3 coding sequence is TGTGCCAGCAGTGGCGGGAGTACCTACGAGCAGTACTTC. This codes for CASSGGSTYEQYF.

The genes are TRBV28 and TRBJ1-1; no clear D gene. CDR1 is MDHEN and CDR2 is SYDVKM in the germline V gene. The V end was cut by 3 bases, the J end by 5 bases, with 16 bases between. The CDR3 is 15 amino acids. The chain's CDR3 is CASSLPRGMGTEAFF. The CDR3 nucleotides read TGTGCCAGCAGTTTGCCTCGGGGTATGGGAACTGAAGCTTTCTTT. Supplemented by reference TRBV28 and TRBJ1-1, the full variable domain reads DVKVTQSSRYLVKRTGEKVFLECVQDMDHENMFWYRQDPGLGLRLIYFSYDVKMKEKGDIPEGYSVSREKKERFSLILESASTNQTSMYLCASSLPRGMGTEAFFGQGTRLTVV.

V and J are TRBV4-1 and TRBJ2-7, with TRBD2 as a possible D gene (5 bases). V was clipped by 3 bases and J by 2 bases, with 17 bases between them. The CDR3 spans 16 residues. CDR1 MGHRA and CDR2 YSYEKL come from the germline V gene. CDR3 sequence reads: CASSHLAGGGTYEQYF. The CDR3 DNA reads TGCGCCAGCAGCCACTTAGCCGGAGGCGGAACCTACGAGCAGTACTTC.

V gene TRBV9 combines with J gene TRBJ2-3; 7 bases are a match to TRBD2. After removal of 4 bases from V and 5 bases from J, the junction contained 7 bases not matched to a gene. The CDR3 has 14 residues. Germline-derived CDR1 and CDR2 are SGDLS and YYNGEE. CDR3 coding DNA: TGTGCCAGCAGCCGAAGCGGGAAAGAAGATACGCAGTATTTT. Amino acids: CASSRSGKEDTQYF.

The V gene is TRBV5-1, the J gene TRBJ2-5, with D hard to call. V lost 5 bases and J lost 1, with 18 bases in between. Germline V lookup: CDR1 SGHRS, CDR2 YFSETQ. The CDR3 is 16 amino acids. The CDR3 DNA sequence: TGCGCCAGCAGTTCCCCCAATACAGTAACCCAAGAGACCCAGTACTTC. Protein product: CASSSPNTVTQETQYF.

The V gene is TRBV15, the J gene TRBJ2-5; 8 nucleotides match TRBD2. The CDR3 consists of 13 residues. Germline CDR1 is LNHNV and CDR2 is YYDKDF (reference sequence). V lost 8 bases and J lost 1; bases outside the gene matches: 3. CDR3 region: CATAGGLQETQYF. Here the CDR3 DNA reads TGTGCCACCGCGGGAGGCCTCCAAGAGACCCAGTACTTC.

CDR3 loop: CASSLFEGWKETQYF. In nucleotides, the CDR3 is TGTGCCAGCAGCTTGTTTGAGGGATGGAAAGAGACCCAGTACTTC. The chain employs TRBV5-6 and TRBJ2-5, with a possible D match to TRBD2 (5 bases). This CDR3 region has 15 residues. The germline gives CDR1 SGHDT, CDR2 YYEEEE. V was trimmed by 1 base and J by 3 bases, leaving 13 bases between them. Together with reference TRBV5-6 and TRBJ2-5, the CDR3 gives the full variable domain: DAGVTQSPTHLIKTRGQQVTLRCSPKSGHDTVSWYQQALGQGPQFIFQYYEEEERQRGNFPDRFSGHQFPNYSSELNVNALLLGDSALYLCASSLFEGWKETQYFGPGTRLLVL.

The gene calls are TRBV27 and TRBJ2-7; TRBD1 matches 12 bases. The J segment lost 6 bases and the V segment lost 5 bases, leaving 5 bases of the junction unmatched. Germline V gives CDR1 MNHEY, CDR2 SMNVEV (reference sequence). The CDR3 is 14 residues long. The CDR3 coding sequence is TGTGCCAGCAGTCCCCGGGACAGGGGGCTCGAGCAGTACTTC. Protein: CASSPRDRGLEQYF.

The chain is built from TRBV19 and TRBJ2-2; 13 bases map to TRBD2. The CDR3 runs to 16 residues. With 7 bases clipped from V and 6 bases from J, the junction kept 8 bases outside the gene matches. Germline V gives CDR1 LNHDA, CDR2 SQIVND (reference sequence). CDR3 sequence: CASNYPGLAGPGELFF. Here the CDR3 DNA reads TGTGCCAGTAATTATCCGGGACTAGCGGGACCCGGGGAGCTGTTTTTT.

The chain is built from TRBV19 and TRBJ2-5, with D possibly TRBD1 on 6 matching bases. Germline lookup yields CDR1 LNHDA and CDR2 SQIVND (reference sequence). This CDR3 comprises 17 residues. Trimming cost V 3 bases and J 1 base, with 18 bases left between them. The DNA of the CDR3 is TGTGCCAGTAGTATGGGTGGGATGTCAGGGGTCCAAGAGACCCAGTACTTC. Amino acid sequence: CASSMGGMSGVQETQYF.